This entry is about one T cell receptor (beta chain). Study processing details: Counts of nucleated cells, estimated from reference gene primer amplification, were obtained. Clones were read by immunoSEQ multiplex PCR, and TCRdb kept only the in-frame ones, dropping some. V, J and clone size reflect that table, while D and trimming were determined from the DNA. The table includes 200,000 to 300,000 clones, 84% detected once. This sample stems from a study of blood T cell repertoires in COVID-19. Study background: Sites across the United States, Italy and Spain contributed samples from acute and convalescent COVID-19. Nucleic acid was either cDNA or gDNA, and it came from T cells, B-cell-depleted T cells, or PBMCs.

The J segment lost 5 bases and the V segment lost 4 bases, leaving 4 bases of the junction unmatched. CDR1 is WNHNN and CDR2 is SYGVQD in the germline V gene (reference sequence). This CDR3 has 13 amino acids. The V and J genes are TRBV10-1 and TRBJ1-1, with 7 bases fitting TRBD1. This clonotype originated in a man between 60 and 75 years old with acute or convalescent COVID-19. Sequencing input: peripheral blood. The CDR3 loop is CASSAGRGTEAFF. The DNA of the CDR3 is TGCGCCAGCAGTGCGGGCAGGGGGACTGAAGCTTTCTTT.